This T cell receptor (beta chain) is from a study of blood T cell repertoires in COVID-19. The data were produced by immunoSEQ multiplex PCR, yet TCRdb's version contains in-frame clones alone and is incomplete. This table holds some 280,000 clones, just under 85% found once. Specimen: peripheral blood. The clonotype originates from a woman aged 45-59 years with active or convalescent COVID-19.

This chain's CDR3 is CASGSPNRGNTEAFF. DNA for the CDR3: TGTGCTAGTGGTTCACCTAACAGGGGGAACACTGAAGCTTTCTTT. The chain is built from TRBV12-5 and TRBJ1-1; 7 bases align to TRBD1. There are 15 residues in the CDR3. V lost 4 bases and J lost 1; bases outside the gene matches: 6. CDR1 is LGHNT and CDR2 is FRNRAP in the germline V gene.